This TCR beta chain was recovered during a study of regulatory T cells in long-lasting Graves disease. In the study overall: Over 5 years of antithyroid drugs with positive TSH receptor antibodies was taken to mean persistent Graves' disease.

Whole-study results and caveats: Persistent disease showed a preference for TRBV28, TRBJ1-2 and TRBJ2-5.

Sample time point: persistent/refractory GD, antithyroid drugs over 5 years with positive TRAb. The TCR library was prepared using RNA isolated from PBMCs. This CDR3 is built from 17 residues. In germline, CDR1 is MNHEY, CDR2 SMNVEV (reference sequence). A note on this clonotype: No antigen is known for it. Since a much larger clone is just one base distant, this may be a read error.

Construction of TCR beta libraries relied on iRepertoire HTBI primers and on Arm-PCR targeting CDR3 regions. MiXCR, run by TCRdb on the multiplex PCR reads, gives a single entry per CDR3 protein. The sample lists some 470,000 distinct CDR3 sequences, under 25% occurring once. This TCR was recovered from a female donor with Graves disease. The specimen was peripheral blood mononuclear cells (PBMCs), collected when the disease was refractory, from a patient treated with antithyroid drugs. This sequence joins TRBV27 and TRBJ1-6, with a possible D match to TRBD1 (5 bases). CDR3 nucleotides: TGTGCCAGCAGTTCGACAGTTCGGAGCTCCTATAATTCACCCCACCACTTT. It encodes CASSSTVRSSYNSPHHF.